Below, 2 T cell receptor beta chains from the same sample are listed, as sequenced in a study of shared clonotypes between healthy human individuals. Clones were sequenced by immunoSEQ multiplex PCR, and TCRdb holds only the in-frame ones, with some missing. The repertoire includes some 2,400,000 clones, nearly 97% of them detected once, and less than 0.15% sits in the top ten. Sequenced sample: naive CD4+ T cells sorted from blood. Specified subset: CD45RA+ positively selected. The receptors stem from a man in his late teens or twenties in good health.

The chain uses TRBV6-1 and TRBJ2-7, with no clear D. The CDR3 runs to 14 residues. Per the germline V gene, CDR1 is MNHNS and CDR2 is SASEGT. Trimming shortened V by 3 bases and J by 4 bases, and 13 bases separated the two germline ends. CDR3 amino acids: CASSELLQRYEQYF. CDR3 nucleotide sequence: TGTGCCAGCAGTGAGCTTCTGCAAAGATACGAGCAGTACTTC.

The gene calls are TRBV4-1 and TRBJ2-1, with TRBD2 matching over 14 bases. Germline loops: CDR1 MGHRA, CDR2 YSYEKL. V was pared by 2 bases and J by 7 bases, with 4 bases of the junction left unmatched. The CDR3 loop spans 16 amino acids. The CDR3 is CASSQSGLAGVNEQFF. For the CDR3, the DNA is TGCGCCAGCAGCCAATCGGGACTAGCGGGAGTTAATGAGCAGTTCTTC.